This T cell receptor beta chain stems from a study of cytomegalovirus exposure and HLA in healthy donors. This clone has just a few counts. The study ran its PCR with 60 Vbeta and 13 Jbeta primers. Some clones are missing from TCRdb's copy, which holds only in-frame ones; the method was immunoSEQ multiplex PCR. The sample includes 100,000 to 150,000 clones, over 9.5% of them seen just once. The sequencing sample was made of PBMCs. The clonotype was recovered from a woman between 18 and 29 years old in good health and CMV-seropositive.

CDR3 sequence (DNA): TGTGCCAGCAGTTCCAGGGGGTTCACCTACGAGCAGTACTTC. This codes for CASSSRGFTYEQYF. The V call is TRBV28, the J call TRBJ2-7; 7 nucleotides line up with TRBD1. V lost 4 bases to trimming and J lost 2 bases; unmatched junction nucleotides: 5. Germline-derived CDR1 and CDR2 are MDHEN and SYDVKM. The CDR3 totals 14 residues.